A selection of T cell receptor beta chains follows, all from one sample in a study of identical twins. MiXCR was run by TCRdb on the 5' RACE reads, yielding one entry per CDR3 protein. The sample includes some 330,000 distinct CDR3 sequences, around 9% of them seen just once. Sequenced material: naive T cells sorted from blood. These receptor sequences come from a woman aged 45-59 years in good health. Both conserved end residues are part of each CDR3. Fields, in order: clone size, D gene, V gene, J gene, CDR3 DNA, CDR3 protein. The D gene is left open where the match is weak. Clone size is not always given. Where it is, it says once, few, many or a class for expanded clones.

NA	TRBD1	TRBV11-2	TRBJ2-7	TGTGCCAGCAGGCGTTTCGGACAGGGTATGCTATACGAGCAGTACTTC	CASRRFGQGMLYEQYF
many	TRBD1	TRBV10-3	TRBJ2-7	TGTGCCTCGACAGGGGACTACGAGCAGTACTTC	CASTGDYEQYF
few	NA	TRBV4-2	TRBJ2-2	TGTGCCAGCAGCCAAGAAAAACTCCCCCGGTCCACCGGGGAGCTGTTTTTT	CASSQEKLPRSTGELFF
many	TRBD1	TRBV4-1	TRBJ2-7	TGCGCCAGCAGCTACAAGACAGGGGGAGTCATCGAGCAGTACTTC	CASSYKTGGVIEQYF
NA	TRBD1	TRBV5-1	TRBJ2-1	TGCGCCAGCAGCTGGATGGGACAGGGGGACGGTGAGCAGTTCTTC	CASSWMGQGDGEQFF
few	NA	TRBV5-1	TRBJ1-1	TGCGCCAGCAGCCGCTTCGGGAAAATTGAAGCTTTCTTT	CASSRFGKIEAFF
NA	NA	TRBV11-1	TRBJ2-1	TGTGCCAGCAGCCGTCGCAGGACCGACAATGAGCAGTTCTTC	CASSRRRTDNEQFF
few	NA	TRBV7-8	TRBJ2-3	TGTGCCAGCAGCAGGCGGGTCCTCACAGATACGCAGTATTTT	CASSRRVLTDTQYF
NA	NA	TRBV7-9	TRBJ1-2	TGTGCCAGCAGCTTACCCTCCAAATTATATGGCTACACCTTC	CASSLPSKLYGYTF
NA	NA	TRBV11-2	TRBJ1-1	TGTGCCAGCAGCGCAATCAGGGTGAACACTGAAGCTTTCTTT	CASSAIRVNTEAFF
many	NA	TRBV24-1	TRBJ2-1	TGTGCCACCAGTGACCTTAGCGAGGGTACCTACAATGAGCAGTTCTTC	CATSDLSEGTYNEQFF
NA	NA	TRBV3-1	TRBJ2-5	TGTGCCAGCAGCCAAGGCAGCGAGACCCAGTACTTC	CASSQGSETQYF
NA	NA	TRBV5-1	TRBJ2-2	TGCGCCAGCATCGATATGCCCGGGGGCACCGGGGAGCTGTTTTTT	CASIDMPGGTGELFF
NA	NA	TRBV18	TRBJ2-5	TGTGCCAGCTCACCACCGATGCAAGAGACCCAGTACTTC	CASSPPMQETQYF
many	NA	TRBV11-1	TRBJ2-3	TGTGCCAGCAGTCTTAACCCCGGTGGAGATACGCAGTATTTT	CASSLNPGGDTQYF
many	NA	TRBV20-1	TRBJ1-1	TGCAGTGCTAGCTTTTCGGCCATGAACACTGAAGCTTTCTTT	CSASFSAMNTEAFF
many	TRBD1	TRBV6-1	TRBJ2-3	TGTGCCAGCAGTGAAGGGACAGGTTACCCTAATACGCAGTATTTT	CASSEGTGYPNTQYF
NA	NA	TRBV7-9	TRBJ2-3	TGTGCCAGCAGCTTTTCAGTGGATACGCAGTATTTT	CASSFSVDTQYF
NA	NA	TRBV20-1	TRBJ1-1	TGCAGTGCCTCGGGGACCACTGAAGCTTTCTTT	CSASGTTEAFF
many	TRBD1	TRBV12-3/TRBV12-4	TRBJ2-2	TGTGCCAGCCGTTCCCGGGGACAGACGAACACCGGGGAGCTGTTTTTT	CASRSRGQTNTGELFF
few	NA	TRBV27	TRBJ1-1	TGTGCCAGCAGTTTAATCGGGGGTCGCGGGAGACCAGGGGACACTGAAGCTTTCTTT	CASSLIGGRGRPGDTEAFF
NA	NA	TRBV5-1	TRBJ2-6	TGCGCCAGCAGCGGGCACTCTGGGGCCAACGTCCTGACTTTC	CASSGHSGANVLTF
many	NA	TRBV9	TRBJ2-1	TGTGCCAGCAGCGTAGCAAGCGGGCTATACAATGAGCAGTTCTTC	CASSVASGLYNEQFF
NA	NA	TRBV29-1	TRBJ1-1	TGCAGCGTTGTAGGGTTCCCTGAAGCTTTCTTT	CSVVGFPEAFF
few	NA	TRBV5-1	TRBJ1-2	TGCGCCAGCAGCTTCGGACTTCGGGGAGGATATGGCTACACCTTC	CASSFGLRGGYGYTF
many	TRBD1	TRBV12-3/TRBV12-4	TRBJ1-1	TGTGCCAGCATCCGGTCGGACAGGGCCACTGAAGCTTTCTTT	CASIRSDRATEAFF
few	NA	TRBV27	TRBJ1-5	TGTGCCAGCAGGCCCGGGGGGCCCAGGTTGGATGGGCCCCAGCATTTT	CASRPGGPRLDGPQHF
many	NA	TRBV12-3/TRBV12-4	TRBJ2-2	TGTGCCAGCAGCTTGACAGGGAACACCGGGGAGCTGTTTTTT	CASSLTGNTGELFF
few	TRBD1	TRBV12-3/TRBV12-4	TRBJ2-5	TGTGCCAGCAGTAGACACAGGGGTCAAGAGACCCAGTACTTC	CASSRHRGQETQYF
NA	TRBD1	TRBV7-7	TRBJ2-2	TGTGCTAGCAGCTCCAACCCGGGACAGGGGGAGCTGTTTTTT	CASSSNPGQGELFF
NA	TRBD2	TRBV4-1	TRBJ2-3	TGCGCCAGTCGTTTGAGCTTAGCGGGAGGCACAGATACGCAGTATTTT	CASRLSLAGGTDTQYF
few	TRBD2	TRBV19	TRBJ2-2	TGTGCCAGTAGGACCCGGACTAGCGGGTGGTCGGACACCGGGGAGCTGTTTTTT	CASRTRTSGWSDTGELFF
NA	TRBD2	TRBV7-9	TRBJ2-3	TGTGCCAGCAGCTCGACTAGCGGGGGTACGCAGTATTTT	CASSSTSGGTQYF
many	NA	TRBV5-1	TRBJ1-2	TGCGCCAGCAGCTTTGAGGGGCAGAATTCGAACTATGGCTACACCTTC	CASSFEGQNSNYGYTF
many	NA	TRBV5-1	TRBJ1-3	TGCGCCAGCAGCTTGAATGGGGCAAGCGGAAACACCATATATTTT	CASSLNGASGNTIYF
many	TRBD1	TRBV7-8	TRBJ2-1	TGTGCCAGCAGCCCCCCCACAGGGGACAGAGGTGAGCAGTTCTTC	CASSPPTGDRGEQFF
NA	NA	TRBV7-9	TRBJ1-2	TGTGCCAGCAGCTTTAATGACGGCCTGGGAGGCTACACCTTC	CASSFNDGLGGYTF
few	NA	TRBV27	TRBJ1-6	TGTGCCAGCAGTTTTTCATCCCGGGGAGTAGGGAATTCACCCCTCCACTTT	CASSFSSRGVGNSPLHF
NA	TRBD2	TRBV12-3/TRBV12-4	TRBJ2-7	TGTGCCAGCCGTCAACGCGGGAGTCCCTACGAGCAGTACTTC	CASRQRGSPYEQYF
many	NA	TRBV12-3/TRBV12-4	TRBJ2-2	TGTGCCAGCAGTTTTGCTAGTGGGACTCAGACCGGGGAGCTGTTTTTT	CASSFASGTQTGELFF